A single sample gave rise to the 4 T cell receptor beta chains below, sequenced in a study of post-analysis software for immune sequencing data. Their cognate antigens are unknown. Study-wide results and limits: Elevated frequency relative to controls characterized four or five TRBV segments in patients, TRBV5-6, TRBV5-1 and TRBV20-1 among them.

Tagging with unique molecular identifiers was a feature of the TCR beta cDNA libraries. TCRdb used MiXCR to reprocess the PCR reads, holding one entry per CDR3 protein. Of around 700,000 distinct CDR3 sequences in the sample, 55% to 60% were seen once. Material for sequencing was blood. All receptors derive from a girl aged 2-10 years with multiple sclerosis.

V is TRBV20-1 and J is TRBJ1-2; possibly TRBD1 for D (5 bases). Germline values: CDR1 DFQATT, CDR2 SNEGSKA (reference sequence). V was shortened by 6 bases and J by 7 bases, with 21 bases between the two germline ends. The CDR3 loop spans 14 amino acids. The CDR3, as DNA: TGCAGTGCCCCCCCCGGCGGAGGGGCGGCTGGCTACACCTTC. This gives the protein CSAPPGGGAAGYTF.

The chain uses TRBV2 and TRBJ2-1; TRBD2 agrees at 10 bases. Germline values: CDR1 SNHLY, CDR2 FYNNEI. The CDR3 extends over 17 amino acids. V was clipped by 7 bases and J by 1 base; unmatched bases: 10. The CDR3 DNA reads TGTGCCAGCATTTCGGCTAGCGGGAGAACTTCCTACAATGAGCAGTTCTTC. Residues: CASISASGRTSYNEQFF.

The J gene is TRBJ1-5, the V gene TRBV4-3; D is unclear. Looked up from germline, CDR1 is LGHNA and CDR2 is YSLEER. The length of the CDR3 is 13 residues. V was pared by 3 bases and J by 9 bases, with 12 bases between. The CDR3 DNA reads TGCGCCAGCAGCCAGGTCCATGGTTGGCCCCAGCATTTT. This codes for CASSQVHGWPQHF.

This clonotype turned up a few times. The rearrangement links TRBV4-1 to TRBJ1-5; no definite D call. This CDR3 contains 14 residues. Germline V CDR1 and CDR2: MGHRA, YSYEKL. Trimming removed 5 bases from V and 8 bases from J, with 16 bases in between. The CDR3 nucleotides read TGCGCCAGCAGCTTGTACGGTGCTGAGGAGCCCCAGCATTTT. Its translation is CASSLYGAEEPQHF.